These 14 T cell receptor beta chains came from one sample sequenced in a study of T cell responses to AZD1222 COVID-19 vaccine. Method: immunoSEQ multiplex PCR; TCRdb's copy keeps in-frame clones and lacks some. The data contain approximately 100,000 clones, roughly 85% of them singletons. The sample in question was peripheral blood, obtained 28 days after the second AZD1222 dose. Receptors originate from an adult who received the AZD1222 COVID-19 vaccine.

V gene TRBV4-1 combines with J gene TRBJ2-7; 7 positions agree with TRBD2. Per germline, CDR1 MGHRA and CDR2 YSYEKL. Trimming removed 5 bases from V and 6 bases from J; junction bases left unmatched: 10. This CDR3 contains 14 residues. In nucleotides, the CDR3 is TGCGCCAGCAGCTTAGGACTAGTGGCGGGCGAGCAGTACTTC. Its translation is CASSLGLVAGEQYF.

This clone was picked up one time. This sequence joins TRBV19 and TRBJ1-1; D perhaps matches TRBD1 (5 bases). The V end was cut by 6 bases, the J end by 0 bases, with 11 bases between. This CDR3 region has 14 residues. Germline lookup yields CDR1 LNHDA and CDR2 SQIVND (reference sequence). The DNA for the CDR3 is TGTGCCAGTAGGGGGGACTTACTGAACACTGAAGCTTTCTTT. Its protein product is CASRGDLLNTEAFF.

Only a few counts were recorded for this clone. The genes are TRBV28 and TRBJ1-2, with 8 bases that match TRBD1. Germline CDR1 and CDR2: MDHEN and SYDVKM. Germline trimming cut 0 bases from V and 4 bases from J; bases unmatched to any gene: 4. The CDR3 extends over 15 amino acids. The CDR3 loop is CASSLWTGVFYGYTF. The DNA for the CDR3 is TGTGCCAGCAGTTTATGGACAGGGGTTTTCTATGGCTACACCTTC.

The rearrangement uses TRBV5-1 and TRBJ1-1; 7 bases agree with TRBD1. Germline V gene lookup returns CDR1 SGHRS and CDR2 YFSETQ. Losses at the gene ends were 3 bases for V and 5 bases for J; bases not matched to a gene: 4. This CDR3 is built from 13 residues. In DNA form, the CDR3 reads TGCGCCAGCAGCTACAGGGGAGGGACTGAAGCTTTCTTT. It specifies CASSYRGGTEAFF.

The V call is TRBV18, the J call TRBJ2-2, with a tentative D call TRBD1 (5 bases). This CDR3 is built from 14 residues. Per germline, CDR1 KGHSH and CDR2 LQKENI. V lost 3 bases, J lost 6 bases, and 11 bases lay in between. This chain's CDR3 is CASSPLSGSGELFF. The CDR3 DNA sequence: TGTGCCAGCTCACCGCTGTCAGGGTCCGGGGAGCTGTTTTTT.

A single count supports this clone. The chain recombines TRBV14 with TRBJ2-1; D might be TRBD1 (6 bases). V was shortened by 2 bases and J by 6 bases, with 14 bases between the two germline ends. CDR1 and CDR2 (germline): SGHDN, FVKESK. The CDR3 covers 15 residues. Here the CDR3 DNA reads TGTGCCAGCAGCCAAAACAGGGCATCCATCAATGAGCAGTTCTTC. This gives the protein CASSQNRASINEQFF.

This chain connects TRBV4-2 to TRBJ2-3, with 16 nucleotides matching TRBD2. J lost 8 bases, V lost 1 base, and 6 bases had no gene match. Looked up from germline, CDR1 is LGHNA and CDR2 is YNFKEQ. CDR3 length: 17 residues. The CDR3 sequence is CASSQGVGLAGGTTQYF. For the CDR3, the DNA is TGTGCCAGCAGCCAAGGGGTGGGACTAGCGGGAGGGACTACGCAGTATTTT.

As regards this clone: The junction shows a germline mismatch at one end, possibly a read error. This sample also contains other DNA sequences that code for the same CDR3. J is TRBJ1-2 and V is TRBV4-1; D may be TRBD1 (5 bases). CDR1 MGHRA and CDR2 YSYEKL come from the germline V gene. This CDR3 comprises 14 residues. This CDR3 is CASSQSPGGGGYTF. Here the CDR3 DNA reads TGCGCCAGTAGCCAATCCCCGGGGGGAGGTGGCTACACCTTC.

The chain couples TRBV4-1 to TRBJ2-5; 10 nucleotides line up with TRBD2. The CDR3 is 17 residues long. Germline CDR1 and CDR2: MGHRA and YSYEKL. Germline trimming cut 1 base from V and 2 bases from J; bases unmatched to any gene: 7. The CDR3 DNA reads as TGCGCCAGCAGCCAAGGGGTTAGCGGGAGGAGTCAAGAGACCCAGTACTTC. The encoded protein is CASSQGVSGRSQETQYF.

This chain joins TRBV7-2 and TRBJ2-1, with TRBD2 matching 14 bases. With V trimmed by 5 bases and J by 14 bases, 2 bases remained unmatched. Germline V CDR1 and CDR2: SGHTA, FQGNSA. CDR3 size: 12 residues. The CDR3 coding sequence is TGTGCCAGCAGCATGGGACTAGCGGGAGAGTTCTTC. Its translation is CASSMGLAGEFF. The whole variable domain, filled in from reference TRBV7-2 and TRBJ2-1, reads GAGVSQSPSNKVTEKGKDVELRCDPISGHTALYWYRQSLGQGLEFLIYFQGNSAPDKSGLPSDRFSAERTGGSVSTLTIQRTQQEDSAVYLCASSMGLAGEFFGPGTRLTVL.

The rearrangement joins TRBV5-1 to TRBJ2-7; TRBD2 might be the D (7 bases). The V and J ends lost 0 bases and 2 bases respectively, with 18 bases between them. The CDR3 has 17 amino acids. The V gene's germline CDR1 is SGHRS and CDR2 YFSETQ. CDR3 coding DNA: TGCGCCAGCAGCTTGGCTCGGGGAGGGGGAGCCACCTACGAGCAGTACTTC. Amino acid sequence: CASSLARGGGATYEQYF.

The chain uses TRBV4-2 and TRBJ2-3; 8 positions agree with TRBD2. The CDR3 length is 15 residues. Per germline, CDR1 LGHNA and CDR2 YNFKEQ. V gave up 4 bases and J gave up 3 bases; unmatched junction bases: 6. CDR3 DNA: TGTGCCAGCAGCCGCCAGACTAGCGAGACAGATACGCAGTATTTT. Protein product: CASSRQTSETDTQYF.

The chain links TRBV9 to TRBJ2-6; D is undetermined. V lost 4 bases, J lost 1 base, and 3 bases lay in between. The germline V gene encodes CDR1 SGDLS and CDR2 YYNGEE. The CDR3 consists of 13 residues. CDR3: CASSISGANVLTF. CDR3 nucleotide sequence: TGTGCCAGCAGCATTTCTGGGGCCAACGTCCTGACTTTC.

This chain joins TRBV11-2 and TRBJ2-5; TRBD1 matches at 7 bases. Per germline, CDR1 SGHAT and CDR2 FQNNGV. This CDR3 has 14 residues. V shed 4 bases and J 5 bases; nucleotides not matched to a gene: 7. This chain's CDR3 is CASSSQTGKETQYF. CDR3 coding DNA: TGTGCCAGCAGCTCCCAGACAGGGAAGGAGACCCAGTACTTC.